This T cell receptor (beta chain) is from a study of T cells expressing NK-cell markers (TCRdb year 2020). In terms of the full investigation: Three sorted T-cell subsets (CD3+CD56+NKG2C+, CD3+CD56+NKG2C- and CD3+CD56-NKG2C+) from under 10 donors had their TCR beta-chain repertoires profiled. The libraries were sequenced on Illumina HiSeq 2000/2500, MiSeq or NextSeq, producing 2 x 150 bp reads. The study sequenced eight donors, all healthy volunteers chosen at random: three men and five women. Of the eight sequenced donors, seven were found to be HCMV-seropositive and one was found to be HCMV-seronegative.

To determine HCMV serostatus, a commercial ELISA kit was used to detect HCMV-specific IgG in serum. Ficoll density gradient centrifugation was used to isolate peripheral blood mononuclear cells from blood. Sequencing used an Illumina HiSeq 2000. 5'RACE template switching, by which a universal primer site and unique molecular identifiers were added, was used to make TCR beta cDNA libraries. cDNA synthesis was primed from the TCR beta constant segment and was followed by two successive PCR amplification steps. Regarding the original processing steps: MIGEC handled demultiplexing of the reads and grouping by UMI, while MiTCR was used to assemble and quantify clonotypes. To exclude erroneous sequences, only TCR cDNA sequences supported by at least two reads were retained. Downstream repertoire analysis used the tcR package, and clonotypes were matched across fractions by CDR3 nucleotide sequence plus V segment. VDJmatch was used to annotate antigen specificity against VDJdb, with one amino acid substitution in CDR3 allowed. TCRdb reprocessed the reads into one record per CDR3 protein sequence, lacking DNA. The V and J calls reflect TCRdb's pipeline rather than the authors' work. The sample's own table lists 550,000 or so distinct CDR3 sequences. The ten most abundant clones make up 3% to 4.5% of the sample.

The CDR3 covers 16 residues, taking in both the cysteine and the phenylalanine. Only the protein is on record. The full study reports these points: In six donors, the dominant CD3+CD56+NKG2C+ clonotypes were among the top 10 CD8+ clonotypes and accounted for roughly 1.0-8% of CD8+ T cells. Whether the expanded NKG2C-expressing T cell clones were specific for HCMV antigens remained unclear. Those dominant clonotypes were again the most abundant among CD3+CD56-NKG2C+ cells in several donors, at about 25-65%.

Details on this clonotype: Its recognized antigen is unknown.

The sequence joins TRBV12-3 or TRBV12-4 to TRBJ2-1; TCRdb calls TRBD2, which cannot be checked without DNA. The sequenced sample consisted of blood T cells: a sorted CD56 or NKG2C T cell subset, CD4+ or CD8+ T cells, or bulk PBMC T cells (not recorded which). This TCR was recovered from a man younger than 35 in good health. Donor details come from another sample of the same person, matched by shared clones. The CDR3 region: CASSLGQGLSYNEQFF.